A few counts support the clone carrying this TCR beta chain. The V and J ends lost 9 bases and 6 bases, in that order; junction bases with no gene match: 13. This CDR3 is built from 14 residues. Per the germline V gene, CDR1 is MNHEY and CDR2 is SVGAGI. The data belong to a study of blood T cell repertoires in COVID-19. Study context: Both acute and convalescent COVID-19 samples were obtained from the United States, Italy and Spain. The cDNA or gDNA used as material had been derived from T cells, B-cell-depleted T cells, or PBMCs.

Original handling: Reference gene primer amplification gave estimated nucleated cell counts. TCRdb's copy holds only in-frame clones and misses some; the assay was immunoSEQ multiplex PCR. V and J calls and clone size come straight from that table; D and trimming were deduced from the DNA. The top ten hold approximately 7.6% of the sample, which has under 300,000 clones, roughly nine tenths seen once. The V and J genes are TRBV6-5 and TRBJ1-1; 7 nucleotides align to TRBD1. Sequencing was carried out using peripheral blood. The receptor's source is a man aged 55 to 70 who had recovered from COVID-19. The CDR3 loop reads CASTQGGSKAEAFF. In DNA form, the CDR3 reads TGTGCCAGTACCCAGGGGGGATCGAAGGCTGAAGCTTTCTTT.